Following are 13 T cell receptor beta chains from one sample sequenced in a study of technical replicates of blood from a few donors. The protocol was immunoSEQ multiplex PCR, while the TCRdb copy is restricted to in-frame clones and leaves out a portion. This table has tens of thousands of clones, around 85% appearing once. Sequencing was carried out using PBMCs. The receptor source for this set is a human donor in good health. Some clones in this sample may be carry-over from other donors' samples.

V and J are TRBV19 and TRBJ1-2; 8 bases map to TRBD1. From germline, CDR1 is LNHDA and CDR2 SQIVND (reference sequence). The J segment lost 4 bases and the V segment lost 3 bases, leaving 13 bases of the junction unmatched. The CDR3 length is 17 residues. CDR3 bases: TGTGCCAGTAGTATTGGCTATTGGGACAGGACCTCCTATGGCTACACCTTC. As protein: CASSIGYWDRTSYGYTF.

The chain links TRBV19 to TRBJ2-3; maybe TRBD2 (6 bases). Germline V lookup: CDR1 LNHDA, CDR2 SQIVND (reference sequence). The CDR3 sequence is 14 residues long. Trimming shortened V by 5 bases and J by 2 bases, and 11 bases separated the two germline ends. The CDR3 protein is CASSPWEATDTQYF. CDR3 bases: TGTGCCAGTAGTCCGTGGGAGGCCACAGATACGCAGTATTTT.

The rearrangement links TRBV6-5 to TRBJ2-4; D is possibly TRBD2 (6 bases). The germline gives CDR1 MNHEY, CDR2 SVGAGI. The CDR3 runs 15 residues. Trimming removed 0 bases at V and 9 bases at J, with 15 bases between. CDR3 coding DNA: TGTGCCAGCAGTTACTCGGGCGGGACGGGCGTCATTCAGTACTTC. Amino acid sequence: CASSYSGGTGVIQYF.

V usage is TRBV4-3 and J usage is TRBJ2-3, with 13 positions matching TRBD2. Trimming at V came to 1 base and at J to 4 bases, leaving 2 bases not matched to a gene. Germline lookup yields CDR1 LGHNA and CDR2 YSLEER. The CDR3 spans 16 residues. The DNA of the CDR3 is TGCGCCAGCAGCCAAGGACTAGCGGGGGGCCCAGATACGCAGTATTTT. This gives the protein CASSQGLAGGPDTQYF.

This chain joins TRBV5-4 and TRBJ1-4; tentative D call: TRBD1 (5 bases). Trimming shortened V by 0 bases and J by 4 bases, and 7 bases separated the two germline ends. CDR3 length: 14 residues. Germline assignment: CDR1 SGHNT and CDR2 YYREEE (reference sequence). The CDR3, as DNA: TGTGCCAGCAGCTTGGCCGGGGGTAATGAAAAACTGTTTTTT. As protein: CASSLAGGNEKLFF.

This clone was counted between two and nine times. The chain combines TRBV12-5 with TRBJ2-7; no clear D gene. The V gene lost 1 base and the J gene lost 2 bases, with 12 bases spanning the gap. This CDR3 is built from 15 residues. CDR1 LGHNT and CDR2 FRNRAP come from the germline V gene. The CDR3 loop is CASGLGDTTTYEQYF. DNA of the CDR3: TGTGCTAGTGGTTTGGGAGACACGACAACCTACGAGCAGTACTTC.

This clone came up once. V and J are TRBV2 and TRBJ2-1, with 7 bases that match TRBD2. Germline V lookup: CDR1 SNHLY, CDR2 FYNNEI. The V segment lost 9 bases and the J segment 0 bases; nucleotides outside the gene matches: 8. The CDR3 is made up of 15 amino acids. CDR3 residues: CARGGASGSYNEQFF. CDR3 bases: TGTGCCAGAGGTGGGGCTAGCGGCTCCTACAATGAGCAGTTCTTC.

The rearrangement links TRBV19 to TRBJ2-7; 11 bases agree with TRBD2. V lost 3 bases, J lost 3 bases, and 4 bases stayed unmatched. The germline CDR1 and CDR2 sequences are LNHDA and SQIVND (reference sequence). This CDR3 has 15 amino acids. This CDR3 is CASSMRLAGLYEQYF. CDR3 nucleotides: TGTGCCAGTAGTATGAGACTAGCGGGACTCTACGAGCAGTACTTC.

This chain uses TRBV7-9 with TRBJ2-1; a weak D match, TRBD1 (5 bases). Germline assignment: CDR1 SEHNR and CDR2 FQNEAQ (reference sequence). This CDR3 region has 15 residues. Trimming left V 0 bases short and J 6 bases short, with 12 bases between. The DNA for the CDR3 is TGTGCCAGCAGCTTAGCGTTAGGGGATGGCAATGAGCAGTTCTTC. Its protein product is CASSLALGDGNEQFF.

The chain carries TRBV5-1 and TRBJ1-2; D is possibly TRBD1 (6 bases). The V end was cut by 4 bases, the J end by 3 bases, with 19 bases between. The germline V gene has CDR1 SGHRS and CDR2 YFSETQ. CDR3 length: 16 amino acids. The CDR3 protein is CASSPRGGGADYGYTF. CDR3 coding DNA: TGCGCCAGCAGCCCACGAGGCGGGGGCGCGGACTATGGCTACACCTTC.

V usage is TRBV5-5 and J usage is TRBJ1-1; D perhaps matches TRBD1 (6 bases). The CDR3 sequence is 15 residues long. Germline CDR1 SGHKS, CDR2 YYEKEE (reference sequence). Deletions cut 0 bases from V and 5 bases from J, with 14 bases between. The CDR3 DNA reads TGTGCCAGCAGCTTGGAATGGGGGCTGGGTACTGAAGCTTTCTTT. It yields the protein CASSLEWGLGTEAFF.

The V and J genes are TRBV5-4 and TRBJ1-3; the D is unclear. The V gene's germline CDR1 is SGHNT and CDR2 YYREEE (reference sequence). The CDR3 covers 15 residues. V lost 0 bases to trimming and J lost 2 bases, with 9 bases between them. CDR3 residues: CASSLDLAAGNTIYF. In nucleotides, the CDR3 is TGTGCCAGCAGCTTGGATTTGGCAGCTGGAAACACCATATATTTT.

This chain joins TRBV27 and TRBJ1-3; D perhaps matches TRBD1 (6 bases). The CDR3 contains 15 residues. Per germline, CDR1 MNHEY and CDR2 SMNVEV (reference sequence). Deletions cut 6 bases from V and 4 bases from J, with 16 bases between. DNA of the CDR3: TGTGCCAGCAGACCAGGGCCAGGGGTCGGAAACACCATATATTTT. Its translation is CASRPGPGVGNTIYF.